The present entry profiles one T cell receptor beta chain with its context. This clone's antigen is unknown. Base quality data are lacking; no much larger clone is found one base away. Using the deep immunoSEQ assay, TCR CDR3 regions were amplified from genomic DNA by multiplex PCR. Genomic DNA extracted from each cell subset was distributed evenly over all wells of several immunoSEQ 96-well plates, and each plate served as one replicate. Each replicate PCR for sorted subsets received approximately 200 ng genomic DNA, equal to roughly 30,000 T cell genomes. Purified libraries were quantified with a Qubit 3.0 fluorometer, sized on a Bioanalyzer 2100, and re-quantified with the KAPA Library Quantification kit. Every immunoSEQ 96-well plate was sequenced on a dedicated single-read 150-cycle Illumina NextSeq 550 flow cell. The source study handled its data this way. Because only junctional sequences without quality scores were contained in the immunoSEQ output, filtering matching that applied to full-length reads could not be performed. Sequences were annotated with PyIR, a Python wrapper for IgBLAST v1.9, and V/J genes and CDR3 were assigned using IMGT germline references. Any read was removed if the V/J assignment was weak (E-value above 1e-6), the CDR3 was missing, or the read contained stop codons, out-of-frame junctions, or ambiguous translated residues. V3J clonotypes were defined by identical inferred V gene, J gene, and CDR3 amino acid sequence. To compute the percentage overlap between repertoires, the number of shared unique clonotypes was divided by the size of the smaller repertoire. Richness of each repertoire was evaluated using RTK rarefaction, the Chao1 estimator, and Recon v2.1 estimates of unobserved clonotypes. For all TCRbeta clonotypes obtained by the gDNA method from a few donors, generation probabilities were computed with OLGA. TCRdb's version of the immuneACCESS table is confined to in-frame rearrangements and falls short of the full clone set. An unresolved V gene accounts for under half of the shortfall where checked; the remainder is of unknown origin. Clonal size and the V and J genes are those of that table, whereas D and trimming came from the DNA. In this sample the table shows roughly 380,000 clones, 95% to 97% of which occur a single time. Of the sample, 0.25% to 0.35% is held by the ten largest clones.

V gives up 0 bases and J gives up 10 bases, and the segment between their germline ends measures 11 bases. The CDR3 has 13 amino acids, counting the end cysteine and phenylalanine. The CDR3 DNA has 39 bases and is translated from base 1. CDR1 is given as SGDLS and CDR2 as YYNGEE, both from the germline V gene. The donors were healthy, HIV-negative adults with no recently reported acute infections or vaccinations. All donors were Caucasian adults living in Nashville, Tennessee, USA. The CD8 memory samples were a combination of magnetically selected CD45RO+ cells and CCR7-negative CD45RA+ effector memory (TemRA) cells. After blood collection by leukapheresis, PBMCs were isolated using Ficoll-Histopaque density gradient centrifugation and then cryopreserved in the vapor phase of liquid nitrogen. Purity and quantity of every magnetically sorted T cell population were checked by analytical flow cytometry. Genomic DNA was isolated from every sorted fraction and measured by UV absorbance on a Nanodrop 2000c.

This specimen comes from a study of shared clonotypes between healthy human individuals (dated by TCRdb to between 2020 and 2021). Broadly, across the study: A couple of women and a few men aged 18 to 49 years were included in the cohort. Per donor, three plates each were used for CD4 naive and CD4 memory, two for CD8 naive, and one for CD8 memory. The study deeply sequenced blood TCR repertoires of about 5 healthy adults to estimate repertoire size and the extent of clonotype sharing between individuals. Libraries were prepared and TCR repertoires were sequenced by different laboratories using diverse techniques, in order to increase sequencing depth and limit assay-specific biases. Between about 0.9 and 8.9 billion PBMCs per donor were obtained by leukapheresis.

General conclusions and limits of the study: Roughly 5% of naive CD4, 3.5% of naive CD8, 2.3% of memory CD4, and 0.4% of memory CD8 clonotypes were shared across a few donors. Compared with non-shared clonotypes, clonotypes shared by all four sorted-subset donors had higher generation probabilities. Sampling was restricted to blood, and TCR repertoires in tissue are likely to differ from TCR repertoires in blood. Because the study included a small number of donors, the genetic and exposure-history diversity represented was limited. Even with the large sequencing depth, rarefaction of the sorted-subset datasets indicated that sequencing was incomplete. Larger estimated clonotype richness was generally found for naive subsets than for memory subsets. Pairwise subsampling led to the expectation that sequencing depth would affect the degree of clonotype sharing among donors.

The sequence came from a man younger than 40 in good health. The chain joins TRBV9 to TRBJ2-1; there is no confident call for the D gene. The material sequenced was memory CD8+ T cells sorted from blood. In the paper's terms, the cell subset or site label means: CD45RO+ cells pooled with CCR7-negative TemRA cells. The DNA sequence is as follows: TGTGCCAGCAGCGTAGTTTTGGTAGGGGAGCAGTTCTTC. It specifies CASSVVLVGEQFF. Joined to the reference TRBV9 and TRBJ2-1 proteins, this CDR3 gives the full variable domain: DSGVTQTPKHLITATGQRVTLRCSPRSGDLSVYWYQQSLDQGLQFLIQYYNGEERAKGNILERFSAQQFPDLHSELNLSSLELGDSALYFCASSVVLVGEQFFGPGTRLTVL.